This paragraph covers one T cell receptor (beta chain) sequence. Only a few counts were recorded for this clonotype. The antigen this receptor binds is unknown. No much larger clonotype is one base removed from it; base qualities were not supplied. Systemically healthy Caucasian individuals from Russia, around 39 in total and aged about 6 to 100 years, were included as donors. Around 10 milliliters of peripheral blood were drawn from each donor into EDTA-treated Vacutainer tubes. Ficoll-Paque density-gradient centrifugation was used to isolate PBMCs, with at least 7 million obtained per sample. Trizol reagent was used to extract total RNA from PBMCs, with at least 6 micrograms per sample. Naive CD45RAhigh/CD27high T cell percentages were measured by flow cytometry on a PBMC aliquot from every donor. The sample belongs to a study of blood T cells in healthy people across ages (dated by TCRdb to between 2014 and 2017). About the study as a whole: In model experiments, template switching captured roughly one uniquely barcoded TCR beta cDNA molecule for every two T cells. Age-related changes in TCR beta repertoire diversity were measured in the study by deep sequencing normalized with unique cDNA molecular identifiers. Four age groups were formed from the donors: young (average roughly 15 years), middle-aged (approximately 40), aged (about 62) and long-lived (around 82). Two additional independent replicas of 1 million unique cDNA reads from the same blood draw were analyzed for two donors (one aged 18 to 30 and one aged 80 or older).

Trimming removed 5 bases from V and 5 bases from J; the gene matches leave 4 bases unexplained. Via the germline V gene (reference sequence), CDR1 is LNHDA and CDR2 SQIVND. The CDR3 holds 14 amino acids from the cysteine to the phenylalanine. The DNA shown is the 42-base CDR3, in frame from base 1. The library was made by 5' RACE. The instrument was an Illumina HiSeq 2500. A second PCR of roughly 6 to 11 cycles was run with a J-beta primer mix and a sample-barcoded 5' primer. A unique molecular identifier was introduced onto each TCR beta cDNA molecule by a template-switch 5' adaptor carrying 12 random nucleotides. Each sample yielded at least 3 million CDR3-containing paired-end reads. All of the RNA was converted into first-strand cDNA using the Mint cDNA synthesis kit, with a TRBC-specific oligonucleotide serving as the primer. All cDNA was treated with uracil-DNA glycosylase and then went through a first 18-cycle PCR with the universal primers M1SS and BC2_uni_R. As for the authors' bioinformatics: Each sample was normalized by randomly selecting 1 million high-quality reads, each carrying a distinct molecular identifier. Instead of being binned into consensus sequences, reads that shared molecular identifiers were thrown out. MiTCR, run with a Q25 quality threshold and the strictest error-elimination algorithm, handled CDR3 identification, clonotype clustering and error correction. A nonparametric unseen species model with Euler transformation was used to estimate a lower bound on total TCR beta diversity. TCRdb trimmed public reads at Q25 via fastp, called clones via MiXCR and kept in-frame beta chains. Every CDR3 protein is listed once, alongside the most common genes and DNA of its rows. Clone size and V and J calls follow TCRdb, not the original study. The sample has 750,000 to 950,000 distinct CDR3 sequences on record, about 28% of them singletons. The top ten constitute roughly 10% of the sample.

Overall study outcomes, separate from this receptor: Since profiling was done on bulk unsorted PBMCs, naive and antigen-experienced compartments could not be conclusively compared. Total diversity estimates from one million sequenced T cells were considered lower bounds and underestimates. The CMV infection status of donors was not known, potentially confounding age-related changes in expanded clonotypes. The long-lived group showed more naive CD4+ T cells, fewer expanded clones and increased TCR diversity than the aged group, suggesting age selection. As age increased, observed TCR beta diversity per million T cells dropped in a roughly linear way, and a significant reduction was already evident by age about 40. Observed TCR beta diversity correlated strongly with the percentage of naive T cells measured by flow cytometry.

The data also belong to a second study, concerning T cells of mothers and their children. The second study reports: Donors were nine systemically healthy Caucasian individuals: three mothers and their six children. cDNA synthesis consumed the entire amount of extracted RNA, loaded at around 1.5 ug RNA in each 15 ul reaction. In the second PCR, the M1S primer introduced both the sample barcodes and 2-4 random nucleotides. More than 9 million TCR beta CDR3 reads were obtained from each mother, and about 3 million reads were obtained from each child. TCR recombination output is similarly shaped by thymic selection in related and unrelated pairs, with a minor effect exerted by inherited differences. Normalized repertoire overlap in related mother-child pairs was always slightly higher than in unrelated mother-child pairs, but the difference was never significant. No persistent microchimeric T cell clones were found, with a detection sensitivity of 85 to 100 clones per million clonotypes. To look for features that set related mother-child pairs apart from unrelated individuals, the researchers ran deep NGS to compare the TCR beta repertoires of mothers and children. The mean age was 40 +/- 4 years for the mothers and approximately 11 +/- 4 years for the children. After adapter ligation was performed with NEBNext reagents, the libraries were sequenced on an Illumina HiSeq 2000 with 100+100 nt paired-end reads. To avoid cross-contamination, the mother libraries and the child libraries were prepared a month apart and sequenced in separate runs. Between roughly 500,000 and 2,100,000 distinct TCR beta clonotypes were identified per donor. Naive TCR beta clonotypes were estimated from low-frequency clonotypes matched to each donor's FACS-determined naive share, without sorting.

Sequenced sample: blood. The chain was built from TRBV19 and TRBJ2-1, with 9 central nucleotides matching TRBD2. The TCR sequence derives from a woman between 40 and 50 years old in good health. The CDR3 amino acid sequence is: CASSFGLANNEQFF. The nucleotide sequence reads TGTGCCAGTAGTTTCGGACTAGCGAACAATGAGCAGTTCTTC.